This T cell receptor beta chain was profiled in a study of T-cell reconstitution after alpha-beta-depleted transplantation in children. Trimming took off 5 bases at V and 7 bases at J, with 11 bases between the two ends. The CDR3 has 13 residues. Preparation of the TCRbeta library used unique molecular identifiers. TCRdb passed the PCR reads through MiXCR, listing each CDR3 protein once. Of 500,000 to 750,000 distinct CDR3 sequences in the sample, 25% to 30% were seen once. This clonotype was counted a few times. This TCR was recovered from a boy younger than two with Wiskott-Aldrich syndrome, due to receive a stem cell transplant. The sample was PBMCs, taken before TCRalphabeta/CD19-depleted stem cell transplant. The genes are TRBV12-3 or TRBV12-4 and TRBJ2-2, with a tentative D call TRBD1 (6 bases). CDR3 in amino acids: CASSPSDSGELFF. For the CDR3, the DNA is TGTGCCAGCAGTCCCTCGGACAGCGGGGAGCTGTTTTTT.